Listed below are T cell receptor beta chains from one sample, sequenced in a study of response to subunit inactivated influenza vaccine. TCRdb re-analysed the RT-PCR reads in MiXCR, keeping a single row per CDR3 protein. The data hold about 570,000 distinct CDR3 sequences, with roughly 10% observed a single time. The input for sequencing was PBMCs from blood, taken on the day of vaccination. These receptors were collected from a man between 50 and 59 years old who received an inactivated influenza vaccine. Both conserved end residues are part of each CDR3. A D gene is named only where the DNA matches it firmly. The size entry is marked missing in some rows and otherwise reads once, few, many or a size class.

TRBJ2-1 many . TRBV12-3/TRBV12-4 CASSPRMGEQFF TGTGCCAGCAGTCCCCGGATGGGTGAGCAGTTCTTC
TRBJ1-1 few . TRBV5-1 CASSNEGVGNTEAFF TGCGCCAGCAGCAACGAGGGAGTAGGCAACACTGAAGCTTTCTTT
TRBJ2-1 few . TRBV16 CASSQSYGINEQFF TGTGCCAGCAGCCAATCTTATGGGATCAATGAGCAGTTCTTC
TRBJ2-1 . . TRBV15 CATSRETVAYNEQFF TGTGCCACCAGCAGAGAGACAGTAGCCTACAATGAGCAGTTCTTC
TRBJ2-3 few . TRBV20-1 CSADAVKDTQYF TGCAGTGCTGACGCGGTAAAAGATACGCAGTATTTT
TRBJ2-3 . . TRBV28 CASSSSNSLERPDTQYF TGTGCCAGCAGTTCCTCTAATTCGCTTGAACGGCCAGATACGCAGTATTTT
TRBJ1-2 . . TRBV6-5 CASSYSVAGDGYTF TGTGCCAGCAGTTACTCGGTTGCAGGGGATGGCTACACCTTC
TRBJ2-3 few . TRBV7-3 CASSLTLGADTQYF TGTGCCAGCAGCTTAACGTTAGGGGCAGATACGCAGTATTTT
TRBJ2-1 many TRBD2 TRBV5-1 CASSFSGRINEQFF TGCGCCAGCAGCTTTAGCGGGAGGATCAATGAGCAGTTCTTC
TRBJ2-6 . TRBD1 TRBV10-3 CAATGGAISGANVLTF TGTGCCGCCACAGGGGGCGCCATCTCTGGGGCCAACGTCCTGACTTTC
TRBJ1-1 few TRBD1 TRBV5-1 CASSLFQGALNTEAFF TGCGCCAGCAGCTTGTTTCAGGGGGCGTTGAACACTGAAGCTTTCTTT
TRBJ2-3 . TRBD2 TRBV12-3/TRBV12-4 CASRPSGSSPDTQYF TGTGCCAGCAGACCTAGCGGGAGTTCGCCAGATACGCAGTATTTT
TRBJ2-7 few . TRBV7-2 CASSLGSGGGQYF TGTGCCAGCAGCTTGGGGTCGGGTGGGGGGCAGTACTTC
TRBJ2-1 few TRBD1 TRBV5-1 CASSPGDRGNEQFF TGCGCCAGCAGCCCGGGAGACAGGGGAAATGAGCAGTTCTTC
TRBJ1-1 . . TRBV9 CASRDVAGDTEAFF TGTGCCAGCAGGGATGTCGCCGGGGACACTGAAGCTTTCTTT
TRBJ2-5 few . TRBV12-3/TRBV12-4 CASSLGYGRREAQYF TGTGCCAGCAGTTTAGGTTACGGCCGAAGGGAGGCCCAGTACTTC
TRBJ2-7 few . TRBV7-9 CASSEPGNLEQYF TGTGCCAGCAGCGAGCCGGGAAATCTCGAGCAGTACTTC
TRBJ2-2 few TRBD2 TRBV7-2 CASSPSAGVAGELFF TGTGCCAGCAGCCCCTCAGCGGGAGTAGCCGGGGAGCTGTTTTTT
TRBJ2-1 many . TRBV20-1 CSAREAGGTYNEQFF TGCAGTGCTAGAGAGGCAGGGGGGACCTACAATGAGCAGTTCTTC
TRBJ2-3 many . TRBV9 CASSGTRHPEAQYF TGTGCCAGCAGCGGGACACGACACCCCGAGGCGCAGTATTTT
TRBJ2-2 . . TRBV3-1 CASSQGRPGELFF TGTGCCAGCAGCCAAGGGCGACCCGGGGAGCTGTTTTTT
TRBJ2-7 . . TRBV18 CASSEGVPPYEQYF TGTGCCAGCTCAGAAGGGGTCCCCCCCTACGAGCAGTACTTC
TRBJ2-1 few TRBD2 TRBV12-5 CASGLIAGGYNEQFF TGTGCTAGTGGTTTAATAGCGGGGGGGTACAATGAGCAGTTCTTC
TRBJ2-3 . TRBD2 TRBV28 CASSFGPGRGFTDTQYF TGTGCCAGCAGTTTCGGTCCGGGGCGGGGGTTCACAGATACGCAGTATTTT
TRBJ2-7 . . TRBV20-1 CSAGPQNYEQYF TGCAGTGCTGGGCCACAGAATTACGAGCAGTACTTC
TRBJ2-1 . . TRBV11-2 CASSLGPGAYNEQFF TGTGCCAGCAGCTTAGGCCCCGGGGCCTACAATGAGCAGTTCTTC
TRBJ2-3 . . TRBV5-8 CASSPIGAVTDTQYF TGTGCCAGCAGCCCGATCGGAGCGGTCACAGATACGCAGTATTTT
TRBJ2-3 few . TRBV19 CASTQRRLPSTDTQYF TGTGCCAGTACCCAAAGAAGGCTCCCTAGCACAGATACGCAGTATTTT
TRBJ2-3 few . TRBV10-3 CATAGTSGRTDTQYF TGTGCCACTGCCGGAACCAGCGGGCGCACAGATACGCAGTATTTT
TRBJ2-7 few TRBD2 TRBV6-2/TRBV6-3 CASSYLLAGAPNSYEQYF TGTGCCAGCAGTTACCTTCTAGCGGGAGCCCCCAACTCCTACGAGCAGTACTTC
TRBJ2-2 . . TRBV14 CASSLRTAGTGELFF TGTGCCAGCAGCCTAAGGACAGCAGGCACCGGGGAGCTGTTTTTT
TRBJ2-3 . . TRBV5-1 CASSPEKGTQYF TGCGCCAGCAGCCCGGAGAAGGGTACGCAGTATTTT
TRBJ2-3 few . TRBV20-1 CSARGGVTGPDTQYF TGCAGTGCTAGAGGGGGAGTAACAGGCCCAGATACGCAGTATTTT
TRBJ1-2 . . TRBV4-2 CASSQVRVEAGPDYGYTF TGTGCCAGCAGCCAAGTAAGGGTCGAAGCAGGGCCGGACTATGGCTACACCTTC
TRBJ2-1 . . TRBV11-2 CASSLMEGSNEQFF TGTGCCAGCAGCTTAATGGAGGGCTCCAATGAGCAGTTCTTC
TRBJ1-1 . . TRBV14 CASSQDADSYTEAFF TGTGCCAGCAGCCAAGATGCTGACAGCTACACTGAAGCTTTCTTT
TRBJ2-7 few TRBD2 TRBV7-2 CASSSRRTSGDYEQYF TGTGCCAGCAGCTCGAGAAGGACTAGCGGAGACTACGAGCAGTACTTC
TRBJ2-7 once . TRBV28 CASSFTVEWPTYEQYF TGTGCCAGCAGTTTCACGGTGGAGTGGCCTACCTACGAGCAGTACTTC
TRBJ2-1 . TRBD1 TRBV6-4 CASSDSGTGDLNEQFF TGTGCCAGCAGTGACTCGGGGACAGGGGACCTCAATGAGCAGTTCTTC
TRBJ2-3 few . TRBV6-1 CASSEDVTVADTQYF TGTGCCAGCAGTGAAGACGTCACGGTGGCAGATACGCAGTATTTT
TRBJ1-5 many . TRBV12-3/TRBV12-4 CASSPWNSNQPQHF TGTGCCAGCAGCCCATGGAATAGCAATCAGCCCCAGCATTTT
TRBJ2-7 few . TRBV7-2 CASSEDRYEQYF TGTGCCAGCAGCGAAGACCGCTACGAGCAGTACTTC
TRBJ2-5 few TRBD1 TRBV28 CASSLLTGKETQYF TGTGCCAGCAGTTTATTGACAGGGAAGGAGACCCAGTACTTC
TRBJ2-5 few . TRBV6-1 CASSEPDSQETQYF TGTGCCAGCAGTGAACCCGACAGCCAAGAGACCCAGTACTTC
TRBJ2-1 once TRBD2 TRBV7-3 CASSVTSGSLEQFF TGTGCCAGCAGCGTGACTAGCGGGAGCCTTGAGCAGTTCTTC
TRBJ2-6 few . TRBV19 CASSGMHSGANVLTF TGTGCCAGTAGTGGGATGCACTCTGGGGCCAACGTCCTGACTTTC
TRBJ1-3 . . TRBV7-2 CASSRGFGNTIYF TGTGCCAGCAGCAGGGGCTTTGGAAACACCATATATTTT
TRBJ2-5 . TRBD1 TRBV29-1 CSVDGDRGYQETQYF TGCAGCGTTGATGGCGACAGGGGGTACCAAGAGACCCAGTACTTC